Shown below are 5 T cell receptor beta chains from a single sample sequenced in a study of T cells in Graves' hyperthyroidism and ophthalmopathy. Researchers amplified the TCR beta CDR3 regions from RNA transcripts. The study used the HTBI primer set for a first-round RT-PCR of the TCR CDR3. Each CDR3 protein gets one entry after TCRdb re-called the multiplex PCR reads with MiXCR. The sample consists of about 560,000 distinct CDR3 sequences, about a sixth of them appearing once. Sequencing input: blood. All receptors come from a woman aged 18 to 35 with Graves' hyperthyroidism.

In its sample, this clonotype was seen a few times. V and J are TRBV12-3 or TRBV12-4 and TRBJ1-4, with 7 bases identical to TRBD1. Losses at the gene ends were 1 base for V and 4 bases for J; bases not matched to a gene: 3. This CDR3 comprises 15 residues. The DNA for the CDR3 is TGTGCCAGCAGTTTAGAGGGACAGTTTAATGAAAAACTGTTTTTT. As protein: CASSLEGQFNEKLFF.

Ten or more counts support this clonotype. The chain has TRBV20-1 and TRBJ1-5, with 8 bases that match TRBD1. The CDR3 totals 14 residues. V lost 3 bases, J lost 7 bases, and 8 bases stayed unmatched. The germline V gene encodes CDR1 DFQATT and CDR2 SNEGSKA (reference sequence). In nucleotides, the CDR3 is TGCAGTGCTAGTTCCGGACAGGGTGGACAGCCCCAGCATTTT. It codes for CSASSGQGGQPQHF.

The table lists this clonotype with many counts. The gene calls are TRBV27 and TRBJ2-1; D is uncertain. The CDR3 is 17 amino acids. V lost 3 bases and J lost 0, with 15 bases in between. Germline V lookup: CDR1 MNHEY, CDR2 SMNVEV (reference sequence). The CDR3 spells CASSFLLRGNSYNEQFF. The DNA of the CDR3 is TGTGCCAGCAGTTTCCTTCTTCGAGGTAACTCCTACAATGAGCAGTTCTTC.

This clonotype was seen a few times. The chain's CDR3 is CASKQGVPNTEAFF. In DNA, the CDR3 is TGTGCCAGTAAACAGGGAGTACCGAACACTGAAGCTTTCTTT. This chain joins TRBV19 and TRBJ1-1, with a tentative D call TRBD1 (6 bases). Germline CDR1 reads LNHDA; CDR2 reads SQIVND (reference sequence). The CDR3 runs 14 residues. V was pared by 7 bases and J by 1 base, with 13 bases between. Drawing the rest from reference TRBV19 and TRBJ1-1, the complete variable domain is DGGITQSPKYLFRKEGQNVTLSCEQNLNHDAMYWYRQDPGQGLRLIYYSQIVNDFQKGDIAEGYSVSREKKESFPLTVTSAQKNPTAFYLCASKQGVPNTEAFFGQGTRLTVV.

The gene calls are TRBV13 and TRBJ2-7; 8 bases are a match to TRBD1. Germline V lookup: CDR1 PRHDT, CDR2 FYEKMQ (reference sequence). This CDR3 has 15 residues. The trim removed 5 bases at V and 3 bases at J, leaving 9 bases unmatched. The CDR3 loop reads CASSDGTGSFYEQYF. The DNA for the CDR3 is TGTGCCAGCAGCGACGGGACAGGAAGTTTCTACGAGCAGTACTTC.